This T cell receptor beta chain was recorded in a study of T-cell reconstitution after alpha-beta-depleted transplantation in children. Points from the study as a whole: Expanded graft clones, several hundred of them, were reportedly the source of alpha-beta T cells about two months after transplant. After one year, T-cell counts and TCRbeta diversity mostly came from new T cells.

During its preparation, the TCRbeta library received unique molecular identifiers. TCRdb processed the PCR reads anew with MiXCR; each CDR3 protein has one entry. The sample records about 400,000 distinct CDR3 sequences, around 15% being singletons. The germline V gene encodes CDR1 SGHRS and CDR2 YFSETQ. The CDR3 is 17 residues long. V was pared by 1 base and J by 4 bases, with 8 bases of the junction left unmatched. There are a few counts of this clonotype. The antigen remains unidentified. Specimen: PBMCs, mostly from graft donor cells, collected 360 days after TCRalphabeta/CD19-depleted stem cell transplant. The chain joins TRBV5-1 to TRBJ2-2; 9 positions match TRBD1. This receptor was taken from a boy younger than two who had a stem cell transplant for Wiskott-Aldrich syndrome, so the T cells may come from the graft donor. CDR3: CASSLRTGQGTTGELFF. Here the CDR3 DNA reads TGCGCCAGCAGCTTGAGGACCGGACAGGGGACCACCGGGGAGCTGTTTTTT.